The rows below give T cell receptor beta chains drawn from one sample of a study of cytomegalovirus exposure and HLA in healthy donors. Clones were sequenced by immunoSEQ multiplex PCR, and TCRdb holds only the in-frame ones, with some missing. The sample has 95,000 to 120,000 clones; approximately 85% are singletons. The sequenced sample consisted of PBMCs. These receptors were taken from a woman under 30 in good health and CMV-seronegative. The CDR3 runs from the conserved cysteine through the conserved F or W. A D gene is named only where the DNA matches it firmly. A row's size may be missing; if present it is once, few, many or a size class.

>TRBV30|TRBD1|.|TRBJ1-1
TGTGCCTGGATCTCAGGGGGCTTCATGAACACTGAAGCTTTCTTT
CAWISGGFMNTEAFF
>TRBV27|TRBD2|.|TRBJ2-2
TGTGCCAGCGGGACTAGCGTTCAAACCGGGGAGCTGTTTTTT
CASGTSVQTGELFF
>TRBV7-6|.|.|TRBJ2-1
TGTGCCAGCACCCCGATGGAGGGGGGGCCTGGTGAGCAGTTCTTC
CASTPMEGGPGEQFF
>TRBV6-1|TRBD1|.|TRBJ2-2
TGTGCCAGCACCCAGGGTACAGGGGGAGCCGGGGAGCTGTTTTTT
CASTQGTGGAGELFF
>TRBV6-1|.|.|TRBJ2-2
TGTGCCAGCAGCATATTCGACAGTGTGGAGCTGTTTTTT
CASSIFDSVELFF
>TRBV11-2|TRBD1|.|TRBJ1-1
TGTGCCAGCAGCTTAGAAGACAGGGTGAACACTGAAGCTTTCTTT
CASSLEDRVNTEAFF
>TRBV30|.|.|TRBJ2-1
TGTGCCTGGAGTCCCATGTTTCCCAATGAGCAGTTCTTC
CAWSPMFPNEQFF
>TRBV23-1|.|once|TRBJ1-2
TGCGCCAGCAGTCACGACGACAGAGCTAACTATGGCTACACCTTC
CASSHDDRANYGYTF
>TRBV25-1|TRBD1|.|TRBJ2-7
TGTGCCAGCAGTGAACCCCGGGGGACAGGGTACGAGCAGTACTTC
CASSEPRGTGYEQYF
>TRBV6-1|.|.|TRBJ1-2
TGTGCCAGCAGTTTAGACATCTCCAGCGGCTACACCTTC
CASSLDISSGYTF
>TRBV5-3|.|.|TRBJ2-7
TGTGCCAGAAGCCTCTGGCGAGGCCGACAGCCCCTCTCCTACGAGCAGTACTTC
CARSLWRGRQPLSYEQYF
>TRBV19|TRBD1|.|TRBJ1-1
TGTGCCAGTAGTATCCTACAGGGGGCGCAGAACACTGAAGCTTTCTTT
CASSILQGAQNTEAFF
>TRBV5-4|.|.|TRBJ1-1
TGTGCCAGCAGCTTTTGGGGGGAAACTGAAGCTTTCTTT
CASSFWGETEAFF
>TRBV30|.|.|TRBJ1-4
TGTGCCTGGAGCGGATTCCAGGGAGGATCTAATGAAAAACTGTTTTTT
CAWSGFQGGSNEKLFF
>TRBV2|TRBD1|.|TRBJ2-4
TGTGCCAGCGAACGGGACAGGGGGTCGTACTTC
CASERDRGSYF
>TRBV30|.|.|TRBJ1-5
TGTGCCTGGAGAGAGGGGTCCGGGGGGAATCAGCCCCAGCATTTT
CAWREGSGGNQPQHF
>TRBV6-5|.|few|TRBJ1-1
TGTGCCAGCAGTTACTCGACTCCGAACACTGAAGCTTTCTTT
CASSYSTPNTEAFF
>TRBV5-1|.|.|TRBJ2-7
TGCGCCAGCAGCTTGGAGGCGGGGGCGACAGACGAGCAGTACTTC
CASSLEAGATDEQYF
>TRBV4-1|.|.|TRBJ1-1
TGCGCCAGCAGCCAAGGGGTAGGACAAGGGAACACTGAAGCTTTCTTT
CASSQGVGQGNTEAFF
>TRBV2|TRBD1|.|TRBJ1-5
TGTGCCAGCAGTGAAGACCCTAGGACAGGGGGCAATCAGCCCCAGCATTTT
CASSEDPRTGGNQPQHF
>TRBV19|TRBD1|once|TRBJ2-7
TGTGCCAGTAGTATAGATTCAGGGGGTTCCTACGAGCAGTACTTC
CASSIDSGGSYEQYF
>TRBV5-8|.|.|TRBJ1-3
TGTGCCAGCAGCTTCTACGGACTCTCTGGAAACACCATATATTTT
CASSFYGLSGNTIYF
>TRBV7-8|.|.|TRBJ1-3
TGTGCCAGCAGCTTATTAACGGTCTCTGGAAACACCATATATTTT
CASSLLTVSGNTIYF
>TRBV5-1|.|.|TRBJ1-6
TGCGCCAGTAGAATTGGGGAAGGACAGCATTCACCCCTCCACTTT
CASRIGEGQHSPLHF
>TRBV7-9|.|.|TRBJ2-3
TGTGCCAGCAGCTCTACCACGGGGGCAGATACGCAGTATTTT
CASSSTTGADTQYF
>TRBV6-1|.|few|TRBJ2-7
TGTGCCAGCAGTCCCGGGACATACTACGAGCAGTACTTC
CASSPGTYYEQYF
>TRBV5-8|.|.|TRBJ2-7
TGTGCCAGCAGCTCCGTCTACGAGCAGTACTTC
CASSSVYEQYF
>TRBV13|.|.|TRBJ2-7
TGTGCCAGCAGCGGAGACAGTGACCCCTCCTACGAGCAGTACTTC
CASSGDSDPSYEQYF
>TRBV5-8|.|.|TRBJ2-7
TGTGCCAGCAGCTTGGCCTTCCCCGACAGGAGCTCCTACGAGCAGTACTTC
CASSLAFPDRSSYEQYF
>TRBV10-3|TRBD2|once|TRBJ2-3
TGTGCCATCAGTCAGAGCGGGGGAACGACAGATACGCAGTATTTT
CAISQSGGTTDTQYF
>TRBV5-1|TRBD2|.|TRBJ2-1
TGCGCCAGCAGCTTGGGGGGGGGCTCCTACAATGAGCAGTTCTTC
CASSLGGGSYNEQFF
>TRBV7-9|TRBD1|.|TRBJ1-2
TGTGCCAGCACCCTTGGGACAGGGAACGGCTACACCTTC
CASTLGTGNGYTF